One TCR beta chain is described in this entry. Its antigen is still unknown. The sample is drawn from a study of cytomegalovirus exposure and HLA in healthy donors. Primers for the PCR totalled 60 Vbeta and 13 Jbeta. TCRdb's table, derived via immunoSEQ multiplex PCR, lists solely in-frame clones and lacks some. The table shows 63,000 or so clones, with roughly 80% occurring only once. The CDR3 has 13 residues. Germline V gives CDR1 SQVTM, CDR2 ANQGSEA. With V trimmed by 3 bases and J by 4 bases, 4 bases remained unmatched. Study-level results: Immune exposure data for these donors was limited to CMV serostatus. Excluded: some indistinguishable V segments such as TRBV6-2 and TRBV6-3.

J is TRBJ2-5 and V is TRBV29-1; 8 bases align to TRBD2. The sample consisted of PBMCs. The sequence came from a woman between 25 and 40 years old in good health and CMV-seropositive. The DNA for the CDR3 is TGCAGCGTTGATGCGGGAGGCGGAGAGACCCAGTACTTC. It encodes CSVDAGGGETQYF.